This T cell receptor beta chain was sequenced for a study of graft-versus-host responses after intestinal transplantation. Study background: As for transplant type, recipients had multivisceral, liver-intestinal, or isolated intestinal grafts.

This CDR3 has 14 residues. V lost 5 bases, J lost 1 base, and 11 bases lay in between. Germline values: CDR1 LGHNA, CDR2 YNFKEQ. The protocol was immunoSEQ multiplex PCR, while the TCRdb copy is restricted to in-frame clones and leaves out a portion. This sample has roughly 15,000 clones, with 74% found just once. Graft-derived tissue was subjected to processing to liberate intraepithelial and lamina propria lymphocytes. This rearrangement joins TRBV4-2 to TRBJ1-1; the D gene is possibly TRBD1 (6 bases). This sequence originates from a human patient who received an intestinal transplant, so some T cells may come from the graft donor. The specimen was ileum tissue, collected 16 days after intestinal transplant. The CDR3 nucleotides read TGTGCCAGCAGCGATCCACAGGGGAACACTGAAGCTTTCTTT. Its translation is CASSDPQGNTEAFF.